The subject of this entry is one T cell receptor (beta chain). Its antigen is undetermined. Here immunoSEQ multiplex PCR was the method, and the copy in TCRdb shows in-frame clones only, minus some. This table holds around 13,000 clones, roughly 84% found once. This sample is drawn from a study of chemoradiotherapy in HPV16-positive cancers. In the study overall: Two HPV16-positive patients' cells yielded candidate HPV-specific clones and common motifs.

General observations from the study: Better recurrence-free survival went with HPV-responsive T-cell expansion in HPV16-positive patients. Candidate HPV-specific clones and E7-related TCR motifs grew in tumor during treatment. The functional HPV-specific definition rests on just a couple of HPV16-positive patients.

Looked up from germline, CDR1 is MNHEY and CDR2 is SMNVEV (reference sequence). Trimming took off 6 bases at V and 0 bases at J, with 6 bases between the two ends. CDR3 length: 13 residues. This rearrangement joins TRBV27 to TRBJ1-3; D is unclear. The specimen was blood, collected from a patient who underwent chemoradiotherapy. The sequence was collected from a human donor with HPV-associated anogenital cancer. The CDR3 region has the DNA TGTGCCAGCAGGACGGGCTCTGGAAACACCATATATTTT. This translates into CASRTGSGNTIYF.